This TCR beta chain comes out of a study of CD8+CD57+ T cells in acquired aplastic anemia. Study as a whole: Sorted cells (CD4+ and CD8+) yielded DNA amounts that averaged approximately 3.2 ug. Broader study findings: It was found that roughly 31 CD8+ CDR3 sequences were shared between patients and controls.

Germline-derived CDR1 and CDR2 are ENHRY and SYGVKD. The CDR3 is 16 amino acids. Trimming pared 3 bases from V and 0 bases from J, leaving 14 bases between. Genomic DNA, the template, was used for profiling of the TCR beta VDJ and CDR3. MiXCR was run by TCRdb on the reads, yielding one entry per CDR3 protein. The data show 150,000 to 200,000 distinct CDR3 sequences, 64% seen once. Points on this clonotype: The target antigen is unknown.

Sample: sorted CD4+, CD8+, or CD8+CD57+ T cells (not recorded which) from PBMCs. The receptor was isolated from a human donor with severe aplastic anemia or a healthy control (not recorded which). The V call is TRBV10-3, the J call TRBJ1-1, with unresolved D. CDR3 nucleotide sequence: TGTGCCATCAGTGACGAATGGCAGATGATGAACACTGAAGCTTTCTTT. Protein: CAISDEWQMMNTEAFF.